This TCR beta chain was captured in a study of T cell responses to AZD1222 COVID-19 vaccine. Points from the study as a whole: Only a handful of AZD1222 recipients, about six in all, had baseline seropositivity. Close to half of all spike-specific TCRs reportedly target regions of the variants that are unmutated. Repertoire sampling occurred only after the peak T cell response. Clonal diversity was possibly underestimated, and white British individuals and females predominated among donors.

Assay used: immunoSEQ multiplex PCR; TCRdb lists only in-frame clones, some missing. The top ten hold around 6.9% of the sample, which has approximately 170,000 clones, around 87% seen once. A word on this clone: Its antigen is as yet unknown.

This clonotype was obtained from an adult in good health. Material: peripheral blood, obtained on day 0 of AZD1222 vaccination.

The DNA for the CDR3 is TGCAGCGGATCCTCAGGGGCGAACACTGAAGCTTTCTTT. Its protein is CSGSSGANTEAFF. The V call is TRBV29-1, the J call TRBJ1-1; D possibly corresponds to TRBD1 (6 bases). V was trimmed by 7 bases and J by 1 base, leaving 13 bases between them. CDR1 is SQVTM and CDR2 is ANQGSEA in the germline V gene. The CDR3 length is 13 residues.